A single sample gave rise to the 21 T cell receptor beta chains below, sequenced in a study of CD8+CD57+ T cells in acquired aplastic anemia. The sequenced patients had an expansion of CD8+CD57+ cells seen by flow cytometry. The use of genomic DNA as template underpinned the TCR beta VDJ and CDR3 profiling. TCRdb called the reads again in MiXCR, with one record for every CDR3 protein. The data show approximately 250,000 distinct CDR3 sequences, 70% to 85% seen once. The source material was sorted CD4+, CD8+, or CD8+CD57+ T cells (not recorded which) from PBMCs. The receptors stem from a human donor with aplastic anemia.

DNA of the CDR3: TGTGCCAGCAGCTGGGGACAGGGCTCAAATACTGACTACACCTTC. It codes for CASSWGQGSNTDYTF. The J gene is TRBJ1-2, the V gene TRBV7-2; 9 positions match TRBD1. The CDR3 consists of 15 residues. V lost 4 bases and J lost 10; bases outside the gene matches: 13. The V gene's germline CDR1 is SGHTA and CDR2 FQGNSA.

Only one count was recorded for this clonotype. The junction and the germline gene differ at one end; a read error may be behind it. CDR3 region: CATSIGPGEVTQYF. The CDR3 coding sequence is TGTGCCACCAGCATAGGCCCCGGGGAAGTGACCCAGTACTTC. The chain carries TRBV7-9 and TRBJ2-5; D is possibly TRBD2 (5 bases). Per germline, CDR1 SEHNR and CDR2 FQNEAQ (reference sequence). There are 14 residues in the CDR3.

Comments on this clonotype: The DNA is left out, because the CDR3 cannot be placed on it with certainty; the CDR3 is given as TCRdb lists it. The rearrangement links TRBV7-8 to TRBJ1-6. With termini counted, the CDR3 has 16 amino acids. Germline lookup yields CDR1 SGHVS and CDR2 FQNEAQ. The CDR3 spells CASSSLRDGQFFGLHF.

The chain is built from TRBV7-2 and TRBJ2-6; 7 bases map to TRBD2. The CDR3 covers 17 residues. J was trimmed by 13 bases and V by 4 bases; bases with no gene match: 19. Germline CDR1 reads SGHTA; CDR2 reads FQGNSA. CDR3 protein: CASSSAGHSARAYVLTF. DNA for the CDR3: TGTGCCAGCAGCTCAGCGGGGCATTCCGCTAGGGCCTATGTCCTGACTTTC.

V is TRBV13 and J is TRBJ1-4; TRBD1 matches 9 bases. CDR1 is PRHDT and CDR2 is FYEKMQ in the germline V gene (reference sequence). V shed 0 bases and J 7 bases; nucleotides not matched to a gene: 3. The CDR3 length is 15 residues. The CDR3 spells CASSLGQGAGEKLFF. Written as DNA, the CDR3 is TGTGCCAGCAGCTTAGGACAGGGGGCAGGTGAAAAACTGTTTTTT.

The chain uses TRBV5-6 and TRBJ2-3; TRBD2 might be the D (6 bases). Trimming left V 3 bases short and J 11 bases short, with 10 bases between. Germline CDR1 reads SGHDT; CDR2 reads YYEEEE. There are 11 residues in the CDR3. The CDR3 DNA sequence: TGTGCCAGCAGCTCCTCGGAGGGGCAGTATTTT. It yields the protein CASSSSEGQYF.

This clonotype was counted once. The rearrangement links TRBV20-1 to TRBJ1-1; D remains unclear. The CDR3 is 15 amino acids. Deletions cut 6 bases from V and 3 bases from J, with 20 bases between. Germline V gene sequence: CDR1 DFQATT, CDR2 SNEGSKA (reference sequence). CDR3 DNA sequence: TGCAGTGCGAGACCTCTCAGGCACAAGGACACTGAAGCTTTCTTT. Amino acid sequence: CSARPLRHKDTEAFF.

In regard to this clonotype: A clone one base away is much larger, so this may be a read error. The rearrangement links TRBV5-5 to TRBJ2-5, with TRBD2 as a possible D gene (5 bases). Trimming took off 0 bases at V and 1 base at J, with 7 bases between the two ends. The CDR3 length is 14 residues. The germline CDR1 and CDR2 sequences are SGHKS and YYEKEE (reference sequence). The CDR3 region is CASSLERAQETQYF. CDR3 sequence (DNA): TGTGCCAGCAGCTTGGAGAGGGCCCAAGAGACCCAGTACTTC.

The sample holds one count of this clonotype. The chain combines TRBV7-8 with TRBJ1-1; D may be TRBD1 (5 bases). V was cut by 5 bases and J by 3 bases, with 13 bases left in between. Germline CDR1 and CDR2: SGHVS and FQNEAQ. CDR3 length: 14 residues. The CDR3 region has the DNA TGTGCCAGCAGCCGCAGGGCGGGGCACACTGAAGCTTTCTTT. Protein product: CASSRRAGHTEAFF.

The V gene is TRBV5-5, the J gene TRBJ2-7; 9 bases fit TRBD1. With V trimmed by 0 bases and J by 3 bases, 4 bases remained unmatched. This CDR3 has 15 amino acids. Germline CDR1 is SGHKS and CDR2 is YYEKEE (reference sequence). CDR3: CASSLVRDRVYEQYF. CDR3 coding DNA: TGTGCCAGCAGCTTGGTGCGGGACAGGGTCTACGAGCAGTACTTC.

The rearrangement links TRBV15 to TRBJ2-5; D is undetermined. Trimming removed 1 base at V and 5 bases at J, with 17 bases between. This CDR3 spans 16 amino acids. Per germline, CDR1 LNHNV and CDR2 YYDKDF (reference sequence). CDR3 sequence reads: CATSRGFFQVTETQYF. In DNA, the CDR3 is TGTGCCACCAGCAGAGGCTTCTTTCAGGTGACCGAGACCCAGTACTTC. Combining the CDR3 with reference TRBV15 and TRBJ2-5 gives the whole variable domain DAMVIQNPRYQVTQFGKPVTLSCSQTLNHNVMYWYQQKSSQAPKLLFHYYDKDFNNEADTPDNFQSRRPNTSFCFLDIRSPGLGDTAMYLCATSRGFFQVTETQYFGPGTRLLVL.

This sequence joins TRBV19 and TRBJ2-1, with TRBD1 matching over 9 bases. The J segment lost 12 bases and the V segment lost 5 bases, leaving 2 bases of the junction unmatched. Germline CDR1 LNHDA, CDR2 SQIVND (reference sequence). The CDR3 covers 11 residues. CDR3 nucleotide sequence: TGTGCCAGTAGTGGGACAGGGAGGCAGTTCTTC. This codes for CASSGTGRQFF. Full variable domain (remainder filled in from reference TRBV19 and TRBJ2-1): DGGITQSPKYLFRKEGQNVTLSCEQNLNHDAMYWYRQDPGQGLRLIYYSQIVNDFQKGDIAEGYSVSREKKESFPLTVTSAQKNPTAFYLCASSGTGRQFFGPGTRLTVL.

The chain employs TRBV7-9 and TRBJ2-3, with D unclear. Trimming removed 0 bases from V and 10 bases from J, with 14 bases in between. Looked up from germline, CDR1 is SEHNR and CDR2 is FQNEAQ (reference sequence). The CDR3 contains 14 residues. CDR3 loop: CASSLARGHVSQYF. The CDR3, as DNA: TGTGCCAGCAGCTTAGCGCGAGGTCACGTTTCGCAGTATTTT.

On this clonotype itself: The junction does not match germline at one end; this may be a read error. The V gene is TRBV19, the J gene TRBJ2-3; 9 nucleotides line up with TRBD1. Gene TRBJ2-5 matches the end of the DNA better, so the J call may be wrong. Germline values: CDR1 LNHDA, CDR2 SQIVND (reference sequence). The CDR3 is 13 residues long. CDR3 coding DNA: TGTGCCAGCGCTGGACAGGGGCAAGATACCCAGTACTTC. Translating gives CASAGQGQDTQYF.

A remark on this clonotype: The junction differs from germline at one of its ends, possibly a read error. The chain joins TRBV7-9 to TRBJ2-2; D possibly matches TRBD1 or TRBD2 (6 bases each). Germline loops: CDR1 SEHNR, CDR2 FQNEAQ (reference sequence). This CDR3 comprises 11 residues. CDR3 region: CASGGAGGLLF. The CDR3 region has the DNA TGTGCCAGCGGCGGAGCTGGGGGGCTGCTTTTT.

The chain links TRBV7-9 to TRBJ2-5; no reliable D call. The V end lost 8 bases, the J end lost 1 base, and 8 bases lay between the germline ends. Looked up from germline, CDR1 is SEHNR and CDR2 is FQNEAQ (reference sequence). CDR3 length: 12 amino acids. CDR3 sequence: CASQETQETQYF. In DNA, the CDR3 is TGTGCCAGCCAAGAGACCCAAGAGACCCAGTACTTC. The whole variable domain, remainder taken from reference TRBV7-9 and TRBJ2-5, is DTGVSQNPRHKITKRGQNVTFRCDPISEHNRLYWYRQTLGQGPEFLTYFQNEAQLEKSRLLSDRFSAERPKGSFSTLEIQRTEQGDSAMYLCASQETQETQYFGPGTRLLVL.

The chain recombines TRBV2 with TRBJ2-7; D possibly corresponds to TRBD2 (5 bases). The CDR3 totals 12 residues. Trimming took 7 bases from V and 2 from J, leaving 9 bases between them. From germline, CDR1 is SNHLY and CDR2 FYNNEI. The CDR3 is CASTGVPYEQYF. CDR3 DNA sequence: TGTGCCAGCACCGGGGTGCCCTACGAGCAGTACTTC. The whole variable domain, filled in from reference TRBV2 and TRBJ2-7, reads EPEVTQTPSHQVTQMGQEVILRCVPISNHLYFYWYRQILGQKVEFLVSFYNNEISEKSEIFDDQFSVERPDGSNFTLKIRSTKLEDSAMYFCASTGVPYEQYFGPGTRLTVT.

The chain is built from TRBV11-2 and TRBJ1-2; 9 bases agree with TRBD1. Trimming at V came to 6 bases and at J to 2 bases, leaving 7 bases not matched to a gene. Germline V lookup: CDR1 SGHAT, CDR2 FQNNGV. This CDR3 region has 15 residues. CDR3 sequence reads: CASRPTGGTNYGYTF. As DNA, the CDR3 is TGTGCCAGCAGACCGACAGGGGGAACAAACTATGGCTACACCTTC.

Comment on this clonotype: The conserved closing phenylalanine or tryptophan is absent in this CDR3, likely reflecting a read error. The DNA is left out, because the CDR3 cannot be placed on it with certainty; the CDR3 is given as TCRdb lists it. The V call is TRBV7-8, the J call TRBJ2-3; TRBD1 is the table's D call and was not checked against the DNA. Germline lookup yields CDR1 SGHVS and CDR2 FQNEAQ. The CDR3 region is 13 residues in length, termini included. This chain's CDR3 is CASSHAGTEAYDQ.

Details on this clonotype: A junction end diverges from the germline sequence, so it may reflect a read error. The CDR3 DNA sequence: TGTGCCAGCAGCTGGCATCCGGACGGGACAGCCCTTTACTTT. It translates to CASSWHPDGTALYF. The rearrangement uses TRBV7-8 and TRBJ1-6, with 7 bases aligning to TRBD1. The length of the CDR3 is 14 residues. The germline gives CDR1 SGHVS, CDR2 FQNEAQ.

The chain links TRBV7-9 to TRBJ2-1, with D tentatively TRBD1 or TRBD2 (5 bases each). The J call may be faulty, since TRBJ2-7 better matches the DNA end. Germline CDR1 reads SEHNR; CDR2 reads FQNEAQ (reference sequence). This CDR3 is built from 15 residues. CDR3 residues: CASSLDSGRRHEQYF. The CDR3 DNA reads as TGTGCCAGCAGCTTAGATTCGGGACGGAGGCACGAGCAGTACTTC.